Below, 15 T cell receptor beta chains from the same sample are listed, as sequenced in a study of human T cells and chemical hapten exposure. Via MiXCR, TCRdb re-called the RACE reads, giving one row per CDR3 protein. There are a few hundred thousand distinct CDR3 sequences in the sample; more than 4.5% occur only once, and 2% to 2.5% lies in the top ten. Time point given: patch test 1, 2 weeks after DPC sensitization. Treatment in this sample: therapeutic diphenylcyclopropenone sensitization with weekly scalp DPC. The starting material was whole blood, obtained in connection with sensitization to the hapten diphenylcyclopropenone (DPC). Receptors originate from a woman in her forties or fifties with alopecia areata. Some clones in this sample may be carry-over from other donors' samples.

The V and J genes are TRBV28 and TRBJ2-4; D is perhaps TRBD1 (6 bases). In germline, CDR1 is MDHEN, CDR2 SYDVKM. The V end lost 10 bases, the J end lost 1 base, and 14 bases lay between the germline ends. The CDR3 is 14 amino acids. The CDR3 loop reads CAILDRRAKNIQYF. In DNA, the CDR3 is TGTGCCATCCTCGACAGGAGGGCCAAAAACATTCAGTACTTC.

This clonotype appeared many times. The chain is built from TRBV5-1 and TRBJ2-3, with no clear D. The CDR3 extends over 14 amino acids. Trimming pared 1 base from V and 4 bases from J, leaving 10 bases between. The germline CDR1 and CDR2 sequences are SGHRS and YFSETQ. CDR3 sequence (DNA): TGCGCCAGCAGCTTGCTCTCGGGCGCAGATACGCAGTATTTT. This sequence encodes CASSLLSGADTQYF. Looking up the rest from reference TRBV5-1 and TRBJ2-3 gives the full variable domain: KAGVTQTPRYLIKTRGQQVTLSCSPISGHRSVSWYQQTPGQGLQFLFEYFSETQRNKGNFPGRFSGRQFSNSRSEMNVSTLELGDSALYLCASSLLSGADTQYFGPGTRLTVL.

This clonotype was seen many times. This chain connects TRBV28 to TRBJ2-4; unclear D gene. The CDR3 spans 16 residues. Germline values: CDR1 MDHEN, CDR2 SYDVKM. Between the trimmed V and J ends, which lost 4 bases and 0 bases, there was a span of 13 bases. As DNA, the CDR3 is TGTGCCAGCAGTTCCAAACCTGTGTTAGCCAAAAACATTCAGTACTTC. This sequence encodes CASSSKPVLAKNIQYF.

In nucleotides, the CDR3 is TGCAGCGGGCTAGCGGATCTCCGGGTAGAGACCCAGTACTTC. It is translated as CSGLADLRVETQYF. This chain uses TRBV29-1 with TRBJ2-5, with 7 bases lining up with TRBD2. The V segment lost 7 bases and the J segment 4 bases; nucleotides outside the gene matches: 12. The V gene's germline CDR1 is SQVTM and CDR2 ANQGSEA. CDR3 length: 14 residues.

This clonotype was found many times. The chain carries TRBV5-6 and TRBJ1-5; D ambiguous. V was pared by 3 bases and J by 5 bases, with 6 bases between. Per germline, CDR1 SGHDT and CDR2 YYEEEE. The CDR3 runs 12 residues. The CDR3, as DNA: TGTGCCAGCAGCTCCAACGATCAGCCCCAGCATTTT. Amino acid sequence: CASSSNDQPQHF.

This clonotype was seen ten or more times. The chain couples TRBV18 to TRBJ1-1, with a possible D match to TRBD1 (6 bases). Trimming shortened V by 4 bases and J by 0 bases, and 9 bases separated the two germline ends. Germline CDR1 KGHSH, CDR2 LQKENI. The CDR3 loop spans 14 amino acids. The CDR3 loop reads CASSRTDLNTEAFF. CDR3 nucleotide sequence: TGTGCCAGCTCACGGACAGACTTGAACACTGAAGCTTTCTTT.

The genes are TRBV5-1 and TRBJ1-3, with D uncertain. This CDR3 contains 15 residues. Germline loops: CDR1 SGHRS, CDR2 YFSETQ. With 4 bases removed from V and 0 bases from J, the gap between germline ends came to 11 bases. The CDR3 loop reads CASSPRTFSGNTIYF. Written as DNA, the CDR3 is TGCGCCAGCAGCCCCCGGACCTTCTCTGGAAACACCATATATTTT.

The genes are TRBV5-5 and TRBJ2-5, with TRBD1 identical over 10 bases. The CDR3 is 17 residues long. Germline trimming cut 4 bases from V and 4 bases from J; bases unmatched to any gene: 13. Germline lookup yields CDR1 SGHKS and CDR2 YYEKEE (reference sequence). CDR3: CASSPGQGLAMTETQYF. The CDR3 bases are TGTGCCAGCAGCCCGGGACAGGGGTTGGCTATGACAGAGACCCAGTACTTC.

The CDR3 nucleotides read TGTGCCAGCAGCACTCGGGACAGCGTCCCCGAGCAGTACTTC. The encoded protein is CASSTRDSVPEQYF. This chain connects TRBV7-6 to TRBJ2-7; 7 positions agree with TRBD1. V dropped 5 bases and J dropped 6; count of bases not matched to a gene: 10. Germline V gene lookup returns CDR1 SGHVS and CDR2 FNYEAQ. CDR3 length: 14 residues.

The chain couples TRBV12-3 or TRBV12-4 to TRBJ2-3; 12 nucleotides line up with TRBD2. The CDR3 length is 16 residues. V lost 5 bases, J lost 2 bases, and 5 bases stayed unmatched. CDR3 DNA: TGTGCCAGCAGTACGACTAGCGGGGGCACCACAGATACGCAGTATTTT. Amino acid sequence: CASSTTSGGTTDTQYF.

This chain links TRBV5-1 with TRBJ2-3; D may be TRBD1 or TRBD2 (6 bases each). Germline loops: CDR1 SGHRS, CDR2 YFSETQ. V gave up 3 bases and J gave up 1 base, with 12 bases separating them. This CDR3 comprises 15 residues. The CDR3 nucleotides read TGCGCCAGCAGCTCGGGGGCCGGCCGCACAGATACGCAGTATTTT. It specifies CASSSGAGRTDTQYF.

The chain has TRBV4-2 and TRBJ2-1; 8 bases map to TRBD2. With 0 bases clipped from V and 4 bases from J, the junction kept 11 bases outside the gene matches. This CDR3 has 18 residues. Germline V gene lookup returns CDR1 LGHNA and CDR2 YNFKEQ. CDR3 DNA: TGTGCCAGCAGCCAAGATATTGTTCGGGAGCGGGGGTACAATGAGCAGTTCTTC. Translation: CASSQDIVRERGYNEQFF.

This clonotype was recorded many times. The V and J genes are TRBV7-9 and TRBJ1-1, with a weak D call TRBD1 (6 bases). This CDR3 has 15 residues. Germline V gene sequence: CDR1 SEHNR, CDR2 FQNEAQ (reference sequence). Trimming took 1 base from V and 0 from J, leaving 9 bases between them. CDR3 nucleotides: TGTGCCAGCAGCTTAGATCAGGGGATGAACACTGAAGCTTTCTTT. Translation gives CASSLDQGMNTEAFF.

This clonotype was seen repeatedly, ten times or more. A junction end diverges from the germline sequence, so it may reflect a read error. The V call is TRBV6-2 or TRBV6-3, the J call TRBJ2-7; tentatively, D is TRBD1 (5 bases). From germline, CDR1 is MNHEY and CDR2 SVGEGT. This CDR3 has 12 residues. CDR3 DNA: TGCGCCAGCAGTGACAGCTCCTACGAGCAGTACTTC. Amino acid sequence: CASSDSSYEQYF.

The chain joins TRBV7-9 to TRBJ2-3; D is perhaps TRBD2 (6 bases). V was shortened by 5 bases and J by 0 bases, with 12 bases between the two germline ends. The germline V gene encodes CDR1 SEHNR and CDR2 FQNEAQ (reference sequence). The CDR3 runs to 15 residues. The CDR3, as DNA: TGTGCCAGCAGCCCGGGACTTTTTAGCACAGATACGCAGTATTTT. It yields the protein CASSPGLFSTDTQYF.